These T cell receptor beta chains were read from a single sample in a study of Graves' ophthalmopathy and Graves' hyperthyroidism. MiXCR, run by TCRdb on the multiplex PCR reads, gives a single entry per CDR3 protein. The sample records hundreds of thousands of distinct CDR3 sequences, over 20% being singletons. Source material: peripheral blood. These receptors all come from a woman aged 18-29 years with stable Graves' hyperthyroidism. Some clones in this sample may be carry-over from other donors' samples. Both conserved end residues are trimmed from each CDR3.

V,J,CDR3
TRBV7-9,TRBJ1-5,ASSLVSAGPQH
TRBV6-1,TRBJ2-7,ASLLPGTGGSEQY
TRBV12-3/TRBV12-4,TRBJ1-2,ASSFGLNDRYT
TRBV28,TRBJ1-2,ASTTGTIYGYT
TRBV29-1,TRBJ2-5,SVDILAGGPRETQY
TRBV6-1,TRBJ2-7,ASSEGLGILYEQY
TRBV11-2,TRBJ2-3,ASERSGDPTDTQY
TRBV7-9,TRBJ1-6,ASSQGDLGNSPLH
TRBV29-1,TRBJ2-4,SVGFKGVAKNIKY
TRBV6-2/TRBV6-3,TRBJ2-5,ASSMTTSGGEETQY